The TCR beta chain under discussion was sequenced for a study of blood T cell repertoires in COVID-19. On the study more broadly: The origin of the acute and convalescent COVID-19 samples was the United States, Italy and Spain.

Under the authors' procedure: Amplification of reference gene primers provided the estimated nucleated cell counts. Some clones are missing from TCRdb's copy, which holds only in-frame ones; the method was immunoSEQ multiplex PCR. V and J calls and clone size are those listed in that table; D and trimming were worked out from the DNA. The data hold about 46,000 clones, with over 75% observed a single time. The CDR3 spans 14 residues. Per germline, CDR1 SGHDT and CDR2 YYEEEE. The V segment lost 2 bases and the J segment 6 bases; nucleotides outside the gene matches: 4. The TCR sequence derives from a human donor in a cohort sampled during active COVID-19. The donor label of this sample is uncertain. V gene TRBV5-6 combines with J gene TRBJ2-1; 8 bases agree with TRBD2. The sequenced sample was peripheral blood. Here the CDR3 DNA reads TGTGCCAGCAGCTTCGGGGGGGCCATCAATGAGCAGTTCTTC. The encoded protein is CASSFGGAINEQFF.